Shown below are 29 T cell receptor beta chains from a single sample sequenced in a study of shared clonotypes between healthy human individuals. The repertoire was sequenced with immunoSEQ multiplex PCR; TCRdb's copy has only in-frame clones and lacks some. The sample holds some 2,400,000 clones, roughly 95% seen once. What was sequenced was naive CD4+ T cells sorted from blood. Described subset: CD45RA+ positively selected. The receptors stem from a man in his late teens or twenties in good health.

This CDR3 reads CASSRQGAGNSPLHF. CDR3 in DNA: TGTGCCAGCAGTAGACAGGGGGCAGGTAATTCACCCCTCCACTTT. The gene calls are TRBV28 and TRBJ1-6, with 10 nucleotides matching TRBD1. The V gene's germline CDR1 is MDHEN and CDR2 SYDVKM. CDR3 length equals 15 residues. V dropped 5 bases and J dropped 6; count of bases not matched to a gene: 4.

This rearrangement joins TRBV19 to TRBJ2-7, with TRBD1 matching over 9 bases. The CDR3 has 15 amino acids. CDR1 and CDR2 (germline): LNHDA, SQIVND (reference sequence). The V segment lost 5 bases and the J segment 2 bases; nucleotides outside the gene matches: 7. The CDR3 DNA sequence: TGTGCCAGTAGTCATACCGGGACAGGGACCTACGAGCAGTACTTC. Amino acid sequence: CASSHTGTGTYEQYF.

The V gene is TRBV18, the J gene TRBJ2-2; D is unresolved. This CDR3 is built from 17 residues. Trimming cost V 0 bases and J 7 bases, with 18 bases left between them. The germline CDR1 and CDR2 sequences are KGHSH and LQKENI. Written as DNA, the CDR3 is TGTGCCAGCTCACCACCGGGTCAGGCGCCTTTGGGCGGGGAGCTGTTTTTT. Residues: CASSPPGQAPLGGELFF.

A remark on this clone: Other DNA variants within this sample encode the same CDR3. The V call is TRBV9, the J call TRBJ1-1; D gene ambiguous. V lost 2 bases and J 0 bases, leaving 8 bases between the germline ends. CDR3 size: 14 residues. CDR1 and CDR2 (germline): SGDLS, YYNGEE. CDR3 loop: CASSVAPMNTEAFF. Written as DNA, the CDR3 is TGTGCCAGCAGCGTTGCCCCCATGAACACTGAAGCTTTCTTT.

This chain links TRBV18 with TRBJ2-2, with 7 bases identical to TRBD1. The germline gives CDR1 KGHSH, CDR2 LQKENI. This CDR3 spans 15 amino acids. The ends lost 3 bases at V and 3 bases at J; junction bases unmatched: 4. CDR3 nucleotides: TGTGCCAGCTCACCGGGACAGACCTACACCGGGGAGCTGTTTTTT. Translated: CASSPGQTYTGELFF. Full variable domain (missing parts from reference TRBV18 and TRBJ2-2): NAGVMQNPRHLVRRRGQEARLRCSPMKGHSHVYWYRQLPEEGLKFMVYLQKENIIDESGMPKERFSAEFPKEGPSILRIQQVVRGDSAAYFCASSPGQTYTGELFFGEGSRLTVL.

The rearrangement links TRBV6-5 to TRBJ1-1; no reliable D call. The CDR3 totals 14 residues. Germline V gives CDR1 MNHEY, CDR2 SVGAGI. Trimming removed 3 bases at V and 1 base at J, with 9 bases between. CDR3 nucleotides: TGTGCCAGCAGTTATCAAACAGAGAACACTGAAGCTTTCTTT. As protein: CASSYQTENTEAFF.

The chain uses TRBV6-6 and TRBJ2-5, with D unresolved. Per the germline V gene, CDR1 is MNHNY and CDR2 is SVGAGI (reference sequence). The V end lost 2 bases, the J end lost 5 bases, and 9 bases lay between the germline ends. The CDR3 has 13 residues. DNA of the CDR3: TGTGCCAGCAGTTACACTCGAGTGGAGACCCAGTACTTC. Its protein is CASSYTRVETQYF.

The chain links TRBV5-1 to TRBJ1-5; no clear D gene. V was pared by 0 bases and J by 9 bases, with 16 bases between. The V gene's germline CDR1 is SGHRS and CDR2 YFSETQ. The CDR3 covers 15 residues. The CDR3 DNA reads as TGCGCCAGCAGCTTGGGGGGTTCGCGCCCCGGGCCCCAGCATTTT. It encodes CASSLGGSRPGPQHF.

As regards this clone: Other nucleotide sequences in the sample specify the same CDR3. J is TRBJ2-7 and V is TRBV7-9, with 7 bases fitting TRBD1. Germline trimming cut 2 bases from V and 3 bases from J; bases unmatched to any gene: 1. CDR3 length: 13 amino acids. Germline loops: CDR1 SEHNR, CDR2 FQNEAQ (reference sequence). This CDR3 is CASSLRQGYEQYF. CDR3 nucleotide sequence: TGTGCCAGCAGCTTAAGACAGGGCTACGAGCAGTACTTC.

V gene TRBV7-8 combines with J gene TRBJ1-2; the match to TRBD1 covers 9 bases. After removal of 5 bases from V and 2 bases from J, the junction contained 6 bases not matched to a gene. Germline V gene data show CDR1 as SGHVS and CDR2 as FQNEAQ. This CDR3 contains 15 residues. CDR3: CASSITGGFNYGYTF. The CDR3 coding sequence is TGTGCCAGCAGCATCACAGGGGGCTTCAACTATGGCTACACCTTC. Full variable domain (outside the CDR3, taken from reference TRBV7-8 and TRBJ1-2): GAGVSQSPRYKVAKRGQDVALRCDPISGHVSLFWYQQALGQGPEFLTYFQNEAQLDKSGLPSDRFFAERPEGSVSTLKIQRTQQEDSAVYLCASSITGGFNYGYTFGSGTRLTVV.

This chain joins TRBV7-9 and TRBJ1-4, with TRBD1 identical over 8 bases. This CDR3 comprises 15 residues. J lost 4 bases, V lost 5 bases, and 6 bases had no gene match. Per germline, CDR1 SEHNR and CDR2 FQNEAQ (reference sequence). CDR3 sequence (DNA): TGTGCCAGCAGCGTGACAGGGGCTCTTAATGAAAAACTGTTTTTT. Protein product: CASSVTGALNEKLFF.

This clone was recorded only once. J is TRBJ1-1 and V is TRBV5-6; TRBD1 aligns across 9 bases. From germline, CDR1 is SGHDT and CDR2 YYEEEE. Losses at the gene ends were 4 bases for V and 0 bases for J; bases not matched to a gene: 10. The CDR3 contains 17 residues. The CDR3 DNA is TGTGCCAGCAGCCGGAGGGACAGGGCTATCCTGAACACTGAAGCTTTCTTT. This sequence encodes CASSRRDRAILNTEAFF.

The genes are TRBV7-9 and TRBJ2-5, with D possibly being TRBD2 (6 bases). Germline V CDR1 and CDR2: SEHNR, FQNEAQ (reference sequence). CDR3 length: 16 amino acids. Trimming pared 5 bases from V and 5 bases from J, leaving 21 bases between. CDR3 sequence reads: CASSRALGGEGETQYF. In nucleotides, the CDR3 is TGTGCCAGCAGCCGTGCCCTGGGGGGAGAGGGTGAGACCCAGTACTTC.

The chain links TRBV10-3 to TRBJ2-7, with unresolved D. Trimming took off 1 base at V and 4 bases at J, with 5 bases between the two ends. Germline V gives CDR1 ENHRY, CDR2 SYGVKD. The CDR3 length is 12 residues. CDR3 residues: CAISEYSYEQYF. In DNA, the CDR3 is TGTGCCATCAGTGAGTATAGTTACGAGCAGTACTTC.

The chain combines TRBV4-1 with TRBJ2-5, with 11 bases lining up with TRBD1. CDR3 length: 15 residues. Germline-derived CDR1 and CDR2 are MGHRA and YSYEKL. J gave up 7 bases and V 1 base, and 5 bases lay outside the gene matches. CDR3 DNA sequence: TGCGCCAGCAGCCAAGTGAGGACAGGGGGCCTGACCCAGTACTTC. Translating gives CASSQVRTGGLTQYF.

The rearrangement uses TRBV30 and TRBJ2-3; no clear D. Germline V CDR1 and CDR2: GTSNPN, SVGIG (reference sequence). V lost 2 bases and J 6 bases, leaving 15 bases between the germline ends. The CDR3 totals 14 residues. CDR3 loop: CAWSLNGRSDTQYF. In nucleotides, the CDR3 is TGTGCCTGGAGTCTAAACGGACGGAGTGATACGCAGTATTTT.

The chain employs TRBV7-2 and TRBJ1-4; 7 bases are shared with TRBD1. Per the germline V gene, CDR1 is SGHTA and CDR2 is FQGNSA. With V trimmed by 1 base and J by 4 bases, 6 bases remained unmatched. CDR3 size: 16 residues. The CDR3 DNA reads TGTGCCAGCAGCTTAGAGGGGCCAGGGGGTAATGAAAAACTGTTTTTT. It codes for CASSLEGPGGNEKLFF.

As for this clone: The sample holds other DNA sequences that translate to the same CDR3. In DNA form, the CDR3 reads TGTGCCAGCAGTTCAAGGGGGCGGGAGACCCAGTACTTC. Protein: CASSSRGRETQYF. The rearrangement links TRBV28 to TRBJ2-5; 7 nucleotides line up with TRBD1. The CDR3 contains 13 residues. The V gene's germline CDR1 is MDHEN and CDR2 SYDVKM. J lost 5 bases, V lost 4 bases, and 4 bases had no gene match.

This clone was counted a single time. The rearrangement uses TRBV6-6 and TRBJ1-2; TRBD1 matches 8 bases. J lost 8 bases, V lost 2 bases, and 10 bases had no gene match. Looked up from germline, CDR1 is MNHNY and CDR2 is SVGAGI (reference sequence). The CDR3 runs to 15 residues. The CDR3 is CASSYVRTGTRGYTF. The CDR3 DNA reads TGTGCCAGCAGTTACGTCCGGACAGGGACGAGAGGCTACACCTTC.

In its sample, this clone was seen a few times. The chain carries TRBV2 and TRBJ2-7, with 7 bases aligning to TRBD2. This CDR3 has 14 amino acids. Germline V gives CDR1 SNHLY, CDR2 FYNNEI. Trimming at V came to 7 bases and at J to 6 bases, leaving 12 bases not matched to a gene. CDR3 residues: CASTPSAGAVEQYF. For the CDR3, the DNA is TGTGCCAGCACCCCCTCCGCGGGAGCGGTCGAGCAGTACTTC.

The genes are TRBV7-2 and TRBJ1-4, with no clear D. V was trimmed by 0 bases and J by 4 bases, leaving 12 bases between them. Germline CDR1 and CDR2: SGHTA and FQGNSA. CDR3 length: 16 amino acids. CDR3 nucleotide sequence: TGTGCCAGCAGCTTAGCGCTGGACGTCCGTAATGAAAAACTGTTTTTT. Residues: CASSLALDVRNEKLFF.

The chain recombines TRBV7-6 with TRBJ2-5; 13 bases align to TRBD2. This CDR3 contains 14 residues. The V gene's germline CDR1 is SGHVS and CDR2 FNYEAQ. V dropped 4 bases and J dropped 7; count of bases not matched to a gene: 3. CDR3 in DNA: TGTGCCAGCAGCTCGGGACTAGCGGGACGGACCCAGTACTTC. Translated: CASSSGLAGRTQYF.

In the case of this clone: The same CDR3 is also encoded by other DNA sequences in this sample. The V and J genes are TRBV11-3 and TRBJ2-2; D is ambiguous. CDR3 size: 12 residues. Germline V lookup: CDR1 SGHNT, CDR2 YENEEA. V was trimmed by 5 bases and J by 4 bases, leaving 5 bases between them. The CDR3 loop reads CASSRGTGELFF. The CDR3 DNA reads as TGTGCCAGCAGCCGAGGCACCGGGGAGCTGTTTTTT.

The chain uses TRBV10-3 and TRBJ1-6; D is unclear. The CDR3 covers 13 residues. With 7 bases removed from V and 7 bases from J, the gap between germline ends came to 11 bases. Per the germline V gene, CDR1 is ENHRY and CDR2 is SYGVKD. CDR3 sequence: CAITSSVNSPLHF. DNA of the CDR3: TGTGCCATCACATCTAGTGTCAATTCACCCCTCCACTTT.

CDR3 nucleotide sequence: TGCGCCAGCAGCTTGGTTCTCCCAAACAGGGGATGGGACACTGAAGCTTTCTTT. Translated, it gives CASSLVLPNRGWDTEAFF. The chain uses TRBV5-1 and TRBJ1-1; 7 nucleotides match TRBD1. CDR1 and CDR2 (germline): SGHRS, YFSETQ. This CDR3 comprises 18 residues. The V gene end was trimmed by 0 bases and the J gene end by 3 bases; junction bases not matched to a gene: 14.

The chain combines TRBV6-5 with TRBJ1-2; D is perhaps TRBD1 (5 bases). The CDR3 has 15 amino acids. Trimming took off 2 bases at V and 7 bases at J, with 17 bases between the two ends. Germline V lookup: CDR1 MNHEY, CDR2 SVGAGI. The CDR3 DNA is TGTGCCAGCAGTTACCAGGTCGACAGAGCAACTGGCTACACCTTC. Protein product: CASSYQVDRATGYTF.

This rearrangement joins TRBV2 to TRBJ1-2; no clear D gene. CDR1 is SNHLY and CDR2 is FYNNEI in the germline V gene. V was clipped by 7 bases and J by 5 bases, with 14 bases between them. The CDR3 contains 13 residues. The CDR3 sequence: CASTGSSSYGYTF. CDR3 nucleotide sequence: TGTGCCAGCACAGGATCATCGTCGTATGGCTACACCTTC.

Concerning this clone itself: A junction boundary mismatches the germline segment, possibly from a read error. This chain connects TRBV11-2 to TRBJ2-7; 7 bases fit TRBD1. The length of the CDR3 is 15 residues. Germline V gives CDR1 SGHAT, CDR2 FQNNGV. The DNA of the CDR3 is TGTGCCAGCAGCTTATTGGACAGGCCCTCCCACGAGCAGTACTTC. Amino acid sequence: CASSLLDRPSHEQYF.

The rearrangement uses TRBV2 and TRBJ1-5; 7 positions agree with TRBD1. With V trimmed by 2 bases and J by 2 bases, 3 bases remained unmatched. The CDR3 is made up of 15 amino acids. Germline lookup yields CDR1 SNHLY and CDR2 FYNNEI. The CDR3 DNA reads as TGTGCCAGCAGTGAATTAGGGGGCGGCAATCAGCCCCAGCATTTT. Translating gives CASSELGGGNQPQHF.